The rows below give T cell receptor beta chains drawn from one sample of a study of early T cells in non-severe SARS-CoV-2 infection. From the 5' RACE reads, TCRdb called clonotypes with MiXCR, one entry per CDR3 protein. This table holds around 50,000 distinct CDR3 sequences, about 4% found once. Sequencing was performed on whole blood. The receptors were gathered from an adult who was a healthcare worker with PCR-confirmed SARS-CoV-2 infection or an uninfected control (not recorded which). Each CDR3 is given with its conserved first and last residue. A D gene is named only where the DNA matches it firmly. Size is omitted from some rows. Given values are once, few, many or a class for expanded clones.

d_call	j_call	cdr3_length	v_call	clone_size	cdr3_aa	cdr3_nt
-	TRBJ1-3	16	TRBV5-1	many	CASSLDPVDSGNTIYF	TGCGCCAGCAGCTTGGATCCGGTCGACTCTGGAAACACCATATATTTT
TRBD2	TRBJ2-7	15	TRBV20-1	many	CSATGTPGLANEQYF	TGCAGTGCTACCGGGACGCCGGGACTAGCGAACGAGCAGTACTTC
-	TRBJ1-2	15	TRBV6-1	few	CASSDTIQVIYGYTF	TGTGCCAGCAGTGATACAATTCAGGTGATCTATGGCTACACCTTC
-	TRBJ2-1	11	TRBV29-1	-	CSVPLGAEQFF	TGCAGCGTCCCCCTCGGGGCTGAGCAGTTCTTC
TRBD1	TRBJ2-1	14	TRBV10-3	many	CAISEGQAGVGQFF	TGTGCCATCAGTGAAGGACAGGCTGGTGTTGGGCAGTTCTTC
TRBD2	TRBJ2-1	15	TRBV6-5	many	CASSKSGRAWNEQFF	TGTGCCAGCAGTAAAAGCGGGAGGGCCTGGAATGAGCAGTTCTTC
TRBD2	TRBJ2-1	15	TRBV29-1	many	CSVEGQAGPYNEQFF	TGCAGCGTTGAAGGGCAAGCGGGACCCTACAATGAGCAGTTCTTC
-	TRBJ1-5	16	TRBV7-9	few	CASSPYGGASNQPQHF	TGTGCCAGCAGCCCCTACGGAGGTGCGAGCAATCAGCCCCAGCATTTT
-	TRBJ2-5	14	TRBV10-1	many	CASSNDLGRETQYF	TGCGCCAGCAGTAACGACCTGGGTAGGGAGACCCAGTACTTC
-	TRBJ1-1	13	TRBV18	many	CASSKGGLTEAFF	TGTGCCAGCTCCAAAGGGGGGCTCACTGAAGCTTTCTTT
TRBD2	TRBJ2-7	16	TRBV11-2	-	CASSLVVAGGPSEQYF	TGTGCCAGCAGCTTAGTGGTAGCGGGAGGGCCCTCCGAGCAGTACTTC
TRBD1	TRBJ2-7	15	TRBV6-6	many	CASSYSGTGAGEQYF	TGTGCCAGCAGTTACTCCGGGACAGGGGCAGGGGAGCAGTACTTC
-	TRBJ1-2	14	TRBV24-1	few	CATSEPGLAYGYTF	TGTGCCACCAGTGAACCGGGACTCGCCTATGGCTACACCTTC
TRBD1	TRBJ1-1	21	TRBV7-2	many	CASSIMTGGWLGTRRNTEAFF	TGTGCCAGCAGTATTATGACAGGGGGCTGGCTTGGGACTAGAAGGAACACTGAAGCTTTCTTT
-	TRBJ1-1	14	TRBV27	many	CASSRYRGDTEAFF	TGTGCCAGCAGTAGGTATAGGGGAGACACTGAAGCTTTCTTT
-	TRBJ2-3	16	TRBV11-2	many	CASTIRRGQAPDTQYF	TGTGCCAGCACCATCAGGCGTGGTCAGGCCCCAGATACGCAGTATTTT
-	TRBJ2-1	17	TRBV11-2	few	CASSLAQTTRPYNEQFF	TGTGCCAGCAGCTTAGCCCAGACTACCCGACCCTACAATGAGCAGTTCTTC
-	TRBJ2-2	18	TRBV7-9	-	CASSRPLSGDGLAGELFF	TGTGCCAGCAGTCGACCCCTCTCCGGGGACGGGCTCGCCGGGGAGCTGTTTTTT
TRBD1	TRBJ2-7	15	TRBV3-1	few	CASSLQWTGAYEQYF	TGTGCCAGCAGCCTACAATGGACAGGGGCCTACGAGCAGTACTTC
TRBD1	TRBJ2-2	15	TRBV18	many	CASSGQASNTGELFF	TGTGCCAGCTCAGGACAGGCTTCGAACACCGGGGAGCTGTTTTTT
-	TRBJ2-3	12	TRBV20-1	many	CSANRAEDTQYF	TGCAGTGCTAACAGGGCCGAAGATACGCAGTATTTT
-	TRBJ1-1	14	TRBV6-5	many	CASSYSRSQGEAFF	TGTGCCAGCAGTTACTCGAGATCCCAGGGAGAAGCTTTCTTT
TRBD2	TRBJ2-5	15	TRBV20-1	-	CSARIWASGRKTQYF	TGCAGTGCTAGAATATGGGCTAGCGGGAGAAAGACCCAGTACTTC
TRBD2	TRBJ2-1	16	TRBV20-1	many	CSARDFRGRTYNEQFF	TGCAGTGCTAGAGATTTCCGCGGGAGGACCTACAATGAGCAGTTCTTC
TRBD2	TRBJ2-1	13	TRBV18	-	CASSLGLANEQFF	TGTGCCAGCTCGCTCGGACTAGCCAATGAGCAGTTCTTC
-	TRBJ2-3	13	TRBV19	many	CASSIPNTDTQYF	TGTGCCAGTAGTATCCCTAACACAGATACGCAGTATTTT
-	TRBJ1-1	12	TRBV18	many	CASSRQRSEAFF	TGTGCCAGCTCACGACAGAGGTCTGAAGCTTTCTTT
-	TRBJ1-1	14	TRBV5-1	many	CASSKSRRGTEAFF	TGCGCCAGCAGTAAATCCAGACGGGGCACTGAAGCTTTCTTT
TRBD1	TRBJ1-5	16	TRBV18	many	CASSPPGQGGFQPQHF	TGTGCCAGCTCACCCCCGGGACAGGGAGGCTTTCAGCCCCAGCATTTT
-	TRBJ1-3	13	TRBV10-3	many	CAISVRTREGIYF	TGTGCCATCAGTGTTAGGACACGGGAGGGCATATATTTT
TRBD1	TRBJ1-1	18	TRBV10-3	many	CAISAAPTGQGSYTEAFF	TGTGCCATCAGTGCCGCCCCGACGGGACAGGGATCGTACACTGAAGCTTTCTTT
TRBD2	TRBJ2-7	12	TRBV10-3	many	CASGGWREAKYF	TGTGCCTCGGGAGGGTGGCGAGAGGCGAAGTATTTC
TRBD2	TRBJ2-3	19	TRBV20-1	few	CSAREGASSGSLFADTQYF	TGCAGTGCTAGAGAAGGAGCGTCTAGCGGGAGCTTATTTGCAGATACGCAGTATTTT
TRBD1	TRBJ1-1	18	TRBV7-9	many	CASSYPVGQGAVRTEAFF	TGTGCCAGCAGCTACCCAGTAGGACAGGGGGCGGTGAGGACTGAAGCTTTCTTT
-	TRBJ2-1	11	TRBV6-5	many	CASRTGFEQFF	TGTGCCAGCAGAACGGGGTTCGAGCAGTTCTTC
TRBD1	TRBJ2-6	17	TRBV12-3/TRBV12-4	many	CASSRDRPSSGANVLTF	TGTGCCAGCAGCCGGGACAGGCCTAGCTCTGGGGCCAACGTCCTGACTTTC
TRBD1	TRBJ2-1	16	TRBV15	few	CATSRPPDRVGNEQFF	TGTGCCACCAGCAGACCCCCGGACAGGGTTGGCAATGAGCAGTTCTTC
-	TRBJ2-7	11	TRBV11-2	few	CASSLVWEQYF	TGTGCCAGCAGCTTAGTATGGGAGCAGTACTTC
TRBD1	TRBJ2-1	12	TRBV5-1	many	CASRTGRNEQFF	TGCGCCAGCAGGACAGGGCGTAATGAGCAGTTCTTC
TRBD1	TRBJ2-1	14	TRBV5-4	many	CASSLVQGDNEQFF	TGTGCCAGCAGCTTGGTACAGGGGGATAATGAGCAGTTCTTC
-	TRBJ1-1	15	TRBV11-2	many	CASRPSRRGNTEAFF	TGTGCCAGCAGACCTAGCCGGAGGGGAAACACTGAAGCTTTCTTT